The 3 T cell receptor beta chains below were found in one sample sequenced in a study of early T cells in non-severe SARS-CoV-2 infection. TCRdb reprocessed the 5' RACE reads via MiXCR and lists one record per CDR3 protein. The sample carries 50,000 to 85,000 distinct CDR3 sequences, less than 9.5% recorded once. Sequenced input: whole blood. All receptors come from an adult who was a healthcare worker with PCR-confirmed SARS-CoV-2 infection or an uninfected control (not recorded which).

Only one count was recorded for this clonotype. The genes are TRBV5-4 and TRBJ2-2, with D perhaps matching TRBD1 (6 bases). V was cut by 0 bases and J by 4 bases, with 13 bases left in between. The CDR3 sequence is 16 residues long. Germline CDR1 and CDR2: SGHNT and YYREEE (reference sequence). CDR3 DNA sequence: TGTGCCAGCAGCTTGGCCCCAGGGGAAGTCACCGGGGAGCTGTTTTTT. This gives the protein CASSLAPGEVTGELFF.

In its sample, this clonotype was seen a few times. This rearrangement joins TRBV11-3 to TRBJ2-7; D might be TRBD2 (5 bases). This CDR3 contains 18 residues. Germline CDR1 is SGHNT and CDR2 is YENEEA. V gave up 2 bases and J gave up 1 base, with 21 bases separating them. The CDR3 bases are TGTGCCAGCAGCTTAACAATTGGAACGGGAAACCGTTCCTACGAGCAGTACTTC. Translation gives CASSLTIGTGNRSYEQYF. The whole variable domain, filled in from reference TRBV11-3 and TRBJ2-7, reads EAGVVQSPRYKIIEKKQPVAFWCNPISGHNTLYWYLQNLGQGPELLIRYENEEAVDDSQLPKDRFSAERLKGVDSTLKIQPAELGDSAVYLCASSLTIGTGNRSYEQYFGPGTRLTVT.

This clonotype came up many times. For the CDR3, the DNA is TGCAGTGCCCGGACAGGCTCAACTAATGAAAAACTGTTTTTT. This gives the protein CSARTGSTNEKLFF. The chain has TRBV20-1 and TRBJ1-4; TRBD1 aligns across 7 bases. V lost 6 bases and J lost 0; bases outside the gene matches: 4. The CDR3 is 14 amino acids. In germline, CDR1 is DFQATT, CDR2 SNEGSKA (reference sequence).